The 14 T cell receptor beta chains presented below share a single source sample, sequenced in a study of a mutant IDH1 vaccine in newly diagnosed glioma. Noted time point: week 47, end of study. Mutant IDH1 20-mer peptide, at 300 ug, made up each vaccine dose, with topical imiquimod. Their antigens remain unidentified. Produced via immunoSEQ multiplex PCR; TCRdb's table is partial and in-frame only. The sample comprises tens of thousands of clones, 75% of which are singletons, and more than 7% rests with the top ten. The specimen was PBMCs, collected from a glioma patient whose treatment included an IDH1 peptide vaccine. These receptors were taken from a middle-aged man with glioma.

This clone was seen only once. This chain links TRBV6-1 with TRBJ2-3, with 8 positions matching TRBD1. CDR3 length: 15 residues. The germline V gene encodes CDR1 MNHNS and CDR2 SASEGT. The J segment lost 6 bases and the V segment lost 7 bases, leaving 12 bases of the junction unmatched. The CDR3 spells CASNAATGAMDTQYF. The CDR3 DNA follows: TGTGCCAGCAACGCAGCGACAGGGGCCATGGATACGCAGTATTTT.

CDR3: CASSPLGPGSFTDTQYF. The CDR3 region has the DNA TGTGCCAGTAGTCCTCTTGGCCCAGGGTCTTTCACAGATACGCAGTATTTT. The rearrangement joins TRBV19 to TRBJ2-3; tentatively, D is TRBD1 (5 bases). The V and J ends lost 5 bases and 2 bases respectively, with 20 bases between them. Per germline, CDR1 LNHDA and CDR2 SQIVND (reference sequence). This CDR3 has 17 amino acids.

DNA of the CDR3: TGTGCCAGCCGGGACAGGGGGCTATACGAGCAGTACTTC. It codes for CASRDRGLYEQYF. The rearrangement uses TRBV27 and TRBJ2-7; 12 bases align to TRBD1. Trimming took 8 bases from V and 4 from J; bases not matched to a gene: 3. This CDR3 contains 13 residues. The germline gives CDR1 MNHEY, CDR2 SMNVEV (reference sequence).

The gene calls are TRBV7-2 and TRBJ1-2, with 8 bases aligning to TRBD1. Germline V gene sequence: CDR1 SGHTA, CDR2 FQGNSA. The CDR3 runs to 15 residues. Trimming removed 5 bases from V and 4 bases from J; junction bases left unmatched: 9. The CDR3 DNA sequence: TGTGCCAGCAGCGTCTACAGGGGGGCCCTCTATGGCTACACCTTC. Translating it yields CASSVYRGALYGYTF.

The J gene is TRBJ2-1, the V gene TRBV7-9, with no clear D. V dropped 8 bases and J dropped 7 bases, with 9 bases sitting between them. CDR3 length: 11 residues. The germline V gene has CDR1 SEHNR and CDR2 FQNEAQ (reference sequence). The CDR3 nucleotides read TGTGCCAGCCCCTCTAATAATGAGCAGTTCTTC. This encodes CASPSNNEQFF.

This rearrangement joins TRBV4-2 to TRBJ2-7; unclear D gene. Germline-derived CDR1 and CDR2 are LGHNA and YNFKEQ. This CDR3 comprises 15 residues. The V and J ends lost 1 base and 0 bases respectively, with 10 bases between them. As DNA, the CDR3 is TGTGCCAGCAGCCAAGGAGTCTTTAGCTCCTACGAGCAGTACTTC. This codes for CASSQGVFSSYEQYF.

The DNA of the CDR3 is TGTGCCAGCAGTCCCAGGACAGAACGCCCCAGCTCCTACAATGAGCAGTTCTTC. As protein: CASSPRTERPSSYNEQFF. The chain employs TRBV2 and TRBJ2-1; a weak D match, TRBD1 (6 bases). CDR1 SNHLY and CDR2 FYNNEI come from the germline V gene. This CDR3 contains 18 residues. Trimming stripped 5 bases from V and 0 bases from J, with 20 bases between.

The chain links TRBV5-1 to TRBJ2-3, with a weak D call TRBD1 (5 bases). This CDR3 comprises 14 residues. From germline, CDR1 is SGHRS and CDR2 YFSETQ. Trimming took 3 bases from V and 4 from J, leaving 12 bases between them. CDR3 in DNA: TGCGCCAGCAGCTCAGGGCCCGTATCAGATACGCAGTATTTT. This translates into CASSSGPVSDTQYF.

The chain carries TRBV15 and TRBJ2-5, with D maybe TRBD2 (5 bases). V lost 3 bases and J lost 7, with 15 bases in between. This CDR3 has 14 amino acids. Germline CDR1 reads LNHNV; CDR2 reads YYDKDF (reference sequence). The CDR3 coding sequence is TGTGCCACCAGCAGCGAGCGGTCTCCGAGGACCCAGTACTTC. Encoded protein: CATSSERSPRTQYF.

The V and J genes are TRBV5-5 and TRBJ1-1; D unclear. The germline gives CDR1 SGHKS, CDR2 YYEKEE (reference sequence). This CDR3 has 13 residues. V dropped 2 bases and J dropped 5 bases, with 10 bases sitting between them. The CDR3, as DNA: TGTGCCAGCAGCTTTGAGAGTAAGACTGAAGCTTTCTTT. Its protein product is CASSFESKTEAFF.

This clone came up once. The chain couples TRBV15 to TRBJ2-7; 7 bases agree with TRBD1. Germline CDR1 is LNHNV and CDR2 is YYDKDF (reference sequence). This CDR3 is built from 13 residues. This CDR3 is CATSRENRGTLIV. DNA for the CDR3: TGTGCCACCAGCAGAGAGAACAGGGGAACTCTCATCGTC.

This sequence joins TRBV15 and TRBJ1-5; D unresolved. Germline-derived CDR1 and CDR2 are LNHNV and YYDKDF (reference sequence). V was cut by 4 bases and J by 0 bases, with 7 bases left in between. The CDR3 is made up of 14 amino acids. Written as DNA, the CDR3 is TGTGCCACCAGCATAAGCGTTAGCAATCAGCCCCAGCATTTT. Protein product: CATSISVSNQPQHF.

The genes are TRBV5-1 and TRBJ2-3, with 8 bases that match TRBD2. J was trimmed by 0 bases and V by 6 bases; bases with no gene match: 12. The V gene's germline CDR1 is SGHRS and CDR2 YFSETQ. This CDR3 is 17 amino acids long. The CDR3 loop is CASTFRVLAGSTDTQYF. CDR3 sequence (DNA): TGCGCCAGCACCTTTAGGGTGCTAGCGGGTAGCACAGATACGCAGTATTTT.

The count of this clone is one. The chain has TRBV5-6 and TRBJ2-7, with D perhaps given as TRBD1 or TRBD2 (6 bases each). The germline V gene encodes CDR1 SGHDT and CDR2 YYEEEE. This CDR3 is built from 12 residues. V dropped 4 bases and J dropped 3 bases, with 8 bases sitting between them. CDR3 region: CASSGGHYEQYV. CDR3 DNA sequence: TGTGCCAGCAGCGGGGGGCACTACGAGCAGTACGTC.